One and the same sample provided the 22 T cell receptor beta chains below, sequenced in a study of blood T cell repertoires in COVID-19. The repertoire was sequenced with immunoSEQ multiplex PCR; TCRdb's copy has only in-frame clones and lacks some. The table lists some 190,000 clones, approximately 84% of them singletons, with less than 5.5% in the top ten. Sequences were obtained from peripheral blood. Receptor source: a woman aged 80 or over with acute or convalescent COVID-19.

This chain connects TRBV3-1 (or the pseudogene TRBV3-2) to TRBJ2-3; D perhaps matches TRBD2 (6 bases). V dropped 7 bases and J dropped 4 bases, with 12 bases sitting between them. Germline V gene lookup returns CDR1 LGHDT and CDR2 YNNKEL (reference sequence). The CDR3 covers 13 residues. In nucleotides, the CDR3 is TGTGCCAGCAACAACGTAGCGGCAGATACGCAGTATTTT. This gives the protein CASNNVAADTQYF.

This CDR3 reads CASSIRGWDTEAFF. The CDR3, as DNA: TGTGCCAGCAGTATAAGGGGTTGGGACACTGAAGCTTTCTTT. The gene calls are TRBV28 and TRBJ1-1; D may be TRBD1 (5 bases). CDR3 length equals 14 residues. CDR1 is MDHEN and CDR2 is SYDVKM in the germline V gene. The V gene lost 5 bases and the J gene lost 3 bases, with 13 bases spanning the gap. Filled out from reference TRBV28 and TRBJ1-1, the complete variable domain reads DVKVTQSSRYLVKRTGEKVFLECVQDMDHENMFWYRQDPGLGLRLIYFSYDVKMKEKGDIPEGYSVSREKKERFSLILESASTNQTSMYLCASSIRGWDTEAFFGQGTRLTVV.

This clone has only a few counts. J is TRBJ2-3 and V is TRBV18; TRBD2 matches 10 bases. In germline, CDR1 is KGHSH, CDR2 LQKENI. This CDR3 is built from 16 residues. Losses at the gene ends were 3 bases for V and 6 bases for J; bases not matched to a gene: 9. The CDR3 DNA reads TGTGCCAGCTCACCCCAGATACCGGGACTAGCGGATACGCAGTATTTT. It encodes CASSPQIPGLADTQYF.

The rearrangement joins TRBV7-2 to TRBJ1-5; no clear D. Trimming removed 2 bases at V and 9 bases at J, with 8 bases between. This CDR3 is built from 12 residues. Germline values: CDR1 SGHTA, CDR2 FQGNSA. The CDR3 protein is CASSLRGSPQHF. The CDR3 coding sequence is TGTGCCAGCAGCTTACGGGGATCGCCCCAGCATTTT. Based on the CDR3 plus reference TRBV7-2 and TRBJ1-5, the full variable domain is GAGVSQSPSNKVTEKGKDVELRCDPISGHTALYWYRQSLGQGLEFLIYFQGNSAPDKSGLPSDRFSAERTGGSVSTLTIQRTQQEDSAVYLCASSLRGSPQHFGDGTRLSIL.

This clone was found once. This sequence joins TRBV6-2 or TRBV6-3 and TRBJ1-1; 8 bases match TRBD1. The CDR3 has 17 amino acids. V shed 5 bases, J shed 1 base, and the junction held 12 bases outside the gene matches. Germline values: CDR1 MNHEY, CDR2 SVGEGT. The CDR3 coding sequence is TGTGCCAGCAGTCCCGCCTCTTGGACAGGGAAGAACACTGAAGCTTTCTTT. This translates into CASSPASWTGKNTEAFF.

J is TRBJ2-7 and V is TRBV7-2, with 7 bases aligning to TRBD2. From germline, CDR1 is SGHTA and CDR2 FQGNSA. Germline trimming cut 5 bases from V and 6 bases from J; bases unmatched to any gene: 10. This CDR3 spans 14 amino acids. The CDR3 nucleotides are TGTGCCAGCAGCCCGTCTAGCGGTTTGGTCGAGCAGTACTTC. Translated: CASSPSSGLVEQYF.

In its sample, this clone was seen many times. The rearrangement links TRBV7-9 to TRBJ2-3, with 8 bases lining up with TRBD1. Trimming at V came to 8 bases and at J to 4 bases, leaving 8 bases not matched to a gene. CDR3 length: 14 amino acids. The germline CDR1 and CDR2 sequences are SEHNR and FQNEAQ (reference sequence). The CDR3 nucleotides are TGTGCCAGCGGTTTCCTGACAGGGGCAGATACGCAGTATTTT. Translating it yields CASGFLTGADTQYF.

V usage is TRBV6-5 and J usage is TRBJ2-7; D is unresolved. Trimming left V 7 bases short and J 1 base short, with 11 bases between. CDR1 is MNHEY and CDR2 is SVGAGI in the germline V gene. This CDR3 has 13 residues. The CDR3 reads CASTLGVSYEQYF. DNA for the CDR3: TGTGCCAGCACCCTAGGAGTTTCCTACGAGCAGTACTTC.

The chain has TRBV11-2 and TRBJ1-3, with TRBD1 matching 8 bases. Germline CDR1 is SGHAT and CDR2 is FQNNGV. The CDR3 runs to 15 residues. V was clipped by 0 bases and J by 4 bases; unmatched bases: 2. In DNA form, the CDR3 reads TGTGCCAGCAGCTTAGACGGGACAGGAGGAAACACCATATATTTT. Protein: CASSLDGTGGNTIYF.

The rearrangement joins TRBV30 to TRBJ2-7; possibly TRBD2 for D (6 bases). The V end was cut by 5 bases, the J end by 6 bases, with 11 bases between. Looked up from germline, CDR1 is GTSNPN and CDR2 is SVGIG (reference sequence). The CDR3 extends over 11 amino acids. DNA for the CDR3: TGTGCCTGGGGGAGGCGGTCCGAGCAGTACTTC. Its protein is CAWGRRSEQYF.

The chain is built from TRBV27 and TRBJ2-5; TRBD2 might be the D (6 bases). The germline V gene encodes CDR1 MNHEY and CDR2 SMNVEV (reference sequence). The CDR3 totals 15 residues. The V gene lost 4 bases and the J gene lost 4 bases, with 16 bases spanning the gap. The CDR3 is CASSSGERVAETQYF. Here the CDR3 DNA reads TGTGCCAGCAGTTCGGGGGAGAGGGTAGCAGAGACCCAGTACTTC.

On this clone itself: At one end the junction does not follow the germline gene, possibly because of a read error. The rearrangement uses TRBV9 and TRBJ1-2; TRBD1 matches 8 bases. The CDR3 sequence is 14 residues long. The germline CDR1 and CDR2 sequences are SGDLS and YYNGEE. Written as DNA, the CDR3 is TGTGCCAGCAGCGTGGGGACAGGATTTTTGCGCTTGAGCTTC. Translation: CASSVGTGFLRLSF. Looking up the rest from reference TRBV9 and TRBJ1-2 gives the full variable domain: DSGVTQTPKHLITATGQRVTLRCSPRSGDLSVYWYQQSLDQGLQFLIQYYNGEERAKGNILERFSAQQFPDLHSELNLSSLELGDSALYFCASSVGTGFLRLSFGSGTRLTVV.

This clone was seen once. The chain employs TRBV6-5 and TRBJ1-4; a weak D match, TRBD1 (5 bases). Per germline, CDR1 MNHEY and CDR2 SVGAGI. This CDR3 spans 14 amino acids. Trimming shortened V by 8 bases and J by 8 bases, and 18 bases separated the two germline ends. CDR3 residues: CASRKTAPREKLFF. As DNA, the CDR3 is TGTGCCAGCCGAAAGACAGCTCCTAGAGAAAAACTGTTTTTT.

The chain carries TRBV6-1 and TRBJ1-5, with a possible D match to TRBD1 (5 bases). Germline CDR1 reads MNHNS; CDR2 reads SASEGT. V lost 3 bases to trimming and J lost 6 bases, with 12 bases between them. The CDR3 consists of 14 residues. The CDR3 sequence is CASSERRVGQPQHF. The CDR3 nucleotides are TGTGCCAGCAGTGAGCGCAGGGTAGGTCAGCCCCAGCATTTT.

Only one count was recorded for this clone. This chain links TRBV9 with TRBJ2-3, with 9 bases matching TRBD1. The germline V gene has CDR1 SGDLS and CDR2 YYNGEE. The J segment lost 6 bases and the V segment lost 3 bases, leaving 5 bases of the junction unmatched. This CDR3 is built from 14 residues. The CDR3 loop reads CASSARTGDDTQYF. The CDR3 DNA is TGTGCCAGCAGCGCGAGGACAGGGGATGATACGCAGTATTTT.

The count of this clone is one. The V call is TRBV29-1, the J call TRBJ1-2; 9 positions match TRBD1. Trimming removed 7 bases from V and 2 bases from J; junction bases left unmatched: 2. Germline CDR1 SQVTM, CDR2 ANQGSEA. The CDR3 loop spans 12 amino acids. The CDR3 sequence: CSAGQGNYGYTF. CDR3 nucleotides: TGCAGCGCTGGACAGGGGAACTATGGCTACACCTTC. Filled out from reference TRBV29-1 and TRBJ1-2, the complete variable domain reads SAVISQKPSRDICQRGTSLTIQCQVDSQVTMMFWYRQQPGQSLTLIATANQGSEATYESGFVIDKFPISRPNLTFSTLTVSNMSPEDSSIYLCSAGQGNYGYTFGSGTRLTVV.

This clone was recorded once. The CDR3, as DNA: TGTGCCAGCAGTGAGAGACCGGGACAAACAACGAGTTCACCCCTCCACTTT. Protein: CASSERPGQTTSSPLHF. This sequence joins TRBV6-1 and TRBJ1-6; D possibly corresponds to TRBD1 (6 bases). CDR1 and CDR2 (germline): MNHNS, SASEGT. V was shortened by 3 bases and J by 9 bases, with 21 bases between the two germline ends. CDR3 length: 17 amino acids.

The chain couples TRBV5-4 to TRBJ2-3; TRBD2 aligns across 7 bases. This CDR3 contains 15 residues. Per germline, CDR1 SGHNT and CDR2 YYREEE (reference sequence). The trim removed 1 base at V and 5 bases at J, leaving 7 bases unmatched. The CDR3 spells CASSLSGRGGDTQYF. The CDR3 region has the DNA TGTGCCAGCAGCTTGTCCGGGCGCGGGGGAGATACGCAGTATTTT. Together with reference TRBV5-4 and TRBJ2-3, the CDR3 gives the full variable domain: ETGVTQSPTHLIKTRGQQVTLRCSSQSGHNTVSWYQQALGQGPQFIFQYYREEENGRGNFPPRFSGLQFPNYSSELNVNALELDDSALYLCASSLSGRGGDTQYFGPGTRLTVL.

The CDR3 loop reads CASSQGAGDTYEQYF. As DNA, the CDR3 is TGTGCCAGCAGCCAAGGGGCGGGAGACACCTACGAGCAGTACTTC. The chain employs TRBV3-1 (or the pseudogene TRBV3-2) and TRBJ2-7; TRBD2 aligns across 7 bases. CDR1 and CDR2 from the germline V gene are LGHDT and YNNKEL (reference sequence). The CDR3 totals 15 residues. Trimming removed 1 base from V and 2 bases from J; junction bases left unmatched: 5.

The chain recombines TRBV9 with TRBJ2-7; 8 bases line up with TRBD1. This CDR3 has 15 residues. Trimming at V came to 2 bases and at J to 2 bases, leaving 6 bases not matched to a gene. CDR1 and CDR2 from the germline V gene are SGDLS and YYNGEE. The CDR3 loop is CASSVTDRAPYEQYF. The DNA for the CDR3 is TGTGCCAGCAGCGTGACGGACAGGGCTCCCTACGAGCAGTACTTC.

J is TRBJ1-2 and V is TRBV7-9; TRBD1 aligns across 7 bases. The CDR3 length is 15 residues. Trimming at V came to 6 bases and at J to 4 bases, leaving 11 bases not matched to a gene. Germline-derived CDR1 and CDR2 are SEHNR and FQNEAQ (reference sequence). In DNA, the CDR3 is TGTGCCAGCAGAATAGACAGGGCTGGAGGCTATGGCTACACCTTC. This translates into CASRIDRAGGYGYTF.

The chain is built from TRBV6-5 and TRBJ2-1, with 8 bases aligning to TRBD2. The V segment lost 6 bases and the J segment 10 bases; nucleotides outside the gene matches: 8. Germline CDR1 MNHEY, CDR2 SVGAGI. CDR3 length: 13 residues. CDR3: CASSPLTSEEQFF. CDR3 DNA sequence: TGTGCCAGCAGCCCGTTGACTAGCGAGGAGCAGTTCTTC.